The 22 T cell receptor beta chains in this list originate from one sample, sequenced in a study of neurological immune-mediated disorders. MiXCR, run by TCRdb on the 5' RACE reads, gives a single entry per CDR3 protein. The sample includes around 83,000 distinct CDR3 sequences, approximately 14% seen only once; the top ten take about 6.8%. Specimen: PBMCs. The origin of the receptors is a woman aged 50 to 60 in good health.

This clonotype was observed many times. J is TRBJ1-2 and V is TRBV3-1, with D uncertain. The germline gives CDR1 LGHDT, CDR2 YNNKEL (reference sequence). V lost 4 bases to trimming and J lost 5 bases, with 14 bases between them. The CDR3 is made up of 14 amino acids. CDR3 loop: CASSPGGGVYGYTF. For the CDR3, the DNA is TGTGCCAGCAGCCCGGGTGGCGGGGTTTATGGCTACACCTTC. Variable domain in full (rest from reference TRBV3-1 and TRBJ1-2): DTAVSQTPKYLVTQMGNDKSIKCEQNLGHDTMYWYKQDSKKFLKIMFSYNNKELIINETVPNRFSPKSPDKAHLNLHINSLELGDSAVYFCASSPGGGVYGYTFGSGTRLTVV.

Many counts were recorded for this clonotype. V is TRBV20-1 and J is TRBJ2-1; D may be TRBD2 (5 bases). The germline gives CDR1 DFQATT, CDR2 SNEGSKA (reference sequence). Between the trimmed V and J ends, which lost 6 bases and 0 bases, there was a span of 9 bases. This CDR3 has 13 residues. The CDR3 here is CSAGGFSYNEQFF. CDR3 bases: TGCAGTGCGGGCGGGTTCTCCTACAATGAGCAGTTCTTC.

This clonotype was counted many times. This rearrangement joins TRBV5-1 to TRBJ1-6; TRBD1 is a possible D gene (6 bases). With 1 base removed from V and 5 bases from J, the gap between germline ends came to 10 bases. Germline V gene lookup returns CDR1 SGHRS and CDR2 YFSETQ. This CDR3 region has 15 residues. Here the CDR3 DNA reads TGCGCCAGCAGCTTGATGGGGGCCGATAATTCACCCCTCCACTTT. Translation gives CASSLMGADNSPLHF.

At least ten counts were recorded for this clonotype. The chain is built from TRBV5-1 and TRBJ1-1; TRBD1 matches 8 bases. The CDR3 extends over 14 amino acids. Unmatched junction bases numbered 4, after V lost 5 bases and J lost 1 base. Germline lookup yields CDR1 SGHRS and CDR2 YFSETQ. CDR3 sequence: CASRSGTGNTEAFF. The CDR3 DNA reads TGCGCCAGCAGATCGGGGACAGGGAACACTGAAGCTTTCTTT.

Details on this clonotype: A single base separates this from a much larger clone, so it may be a read error. V is TRBV7-9 and J is TRBJ1-1, with TRBD1 matching over 12 bases. Germline V gene data show CDR1 as SEHNR and CDR2 as FQNEAQ (reference sequence). The CDR3 runs 15 residues. Here the CDR3 reads CGSSFGTGGAAEAFF. The CDR3 DNA follows: TGTGGCAGCAGCTTCGGGACAGGGGGCGCGGCTGAAGCTTTCTTT. The full variable domain, rest sourced from reference TRBV7-9 and TRBJ1-1, is DTGVSQNPRHKITKRGQNVTFRCDPISEHNRLYWYRQTLGQGPEFLTYFQNEAQLEKSRLLSDRFSAERPKGSFSTLEIQRTEQGDSAMYLCGSSFGTGGAAEAFFGQGTRLTVV.

V usage is TRBV24-1 and J usage is TRBJ1-5; no firm D call. The CDR3 has 13 amino acids. V was cut by 0 bases and J by 5 bases, with 4 bases left in between. Germline values: CDR1 KGHDR, CDR2 SFDVKD. The CDR3 DNA reads TGTGCCACCAGTGATTTGACGGATCAGCCCCAGCATTTT. This encodes CATSDLTDQPQHF.

This clonotype was counted many times. This sequence joins TRBV18 and TRBJ1-1; 10 positions agree with TRBD1. The CDR3 contains 18 residues. From germline, CDR1 is KGHSH and CDR2 LQKENI. Losses at the gene ends were 3 bases for V and 1 base for J; bases not matched to a gene: 11. This CDR3 reads CASSPRQGATLRNTEAFF. CDR3 bases: TGTGCCAGCTCACCGAGACAGGGGGCGACATTAAGGAACACTGAAGCTTTCTTT.

This clonotype was recorded many times. This chain uses TRBV5-1 with TRBJ1-1; TRBD1 matches 8 bases. The CDR3 runs to 17 residues. Trimming removed 4 bases from V and 4 bases from J; junction bases left unmatched: 15. CDR1 and CDR2 from the germline V gene are SGHRS and YFSETQ. The DNA for the CDR3 is TGCGCCAGCAGCCCATCACCCGCTGGACAGGGCGGCACTGAAGCTTTCTTT. This gives the protein CASSPSPAGQGGTEAFF.

The table lists this clonotype with many counts. This rearrangement joins TRBV5-1 to TRBJ2-7, with TRBD2 matching 9 bases. The germline CDR1 and CDR2 sequences are SGHRS and YFSETQ. With V trimmed by 3 bases and J by 2 bases, 9 bases remained unmatched. This CDR3 is built from 16 residues. This CDR3 is CASSSNSGGPTYEQYF. DNA of the CDR3: TGCGCCAGCAGCTCGAATAGCGGGGGCCCTACCTACGAGCAGTACTTC.

This clonotype was seen once. The chain has TRBV5-1 and TRBJ1-2; D may be TRBD1 (6 bases). The V gene's germline CDR1 is SGHRS and CDR2 YFSETQ. V lost 2 bases and J 9 bases, leaving 17 bases between the germline ends. The length of the CDR3 is 14 residues. The CDR3 sequence: CASSFDIQGYCYTF. The DNA of the CDR3 is TGCGCCAGCAGCTTTGATATACAGGGATATTGCTACACCTTC.

Note on this clonotype: A clone one base away is much larger, so this may be a read error. This chain links TRBV29-1 with TRBJ2-6; D possibly corresponds to TRBD1 (5 bases). Trimming removed 7 bases at V and 0 bases at J, with 25 bases between. This CDR3 spans 19 amino acids. Germline loops: CDR1 SQVTM, CDR2 ANQGSEA. The CDR3 is CSALRIWGDGFSGANVLTF. The CDR3 DNA reads TGCAGCGCTCTGCGGATTTGGGGCGATGGTTTCTCTGGGGCCAACGTCCTGACTTTC.

This clonotype has ten or more counts. The genes are TRBV2 and TRBJ2-4; 12 bases fit TRBD2. CDR1 and CDR2 (germline): SNHLY, FYNNEI. This CDR3 has 17 residues. V shed 4 bases, J shed 8 bases, and the junction held 12 bases outside the gene matches. CDR3 coding DNA: TGTGCCAGCAGTGTGATCATAGGACTAGCGGGACGCGACATTCAGTACTTC. Amino acids: CASSVIIGLAGRDIQYF. The whole variable domain, filled in from reference TRBV2 and TRBJ2-4, reads EPEVTQTPSHQVTQMGQEVILRCVPISNHLYFYWYRQILGQKVEFLVSFYNNEISEKSEIFDDQFSVERPDGSNFTLKIRSTKLEDSAMYFCASSVIIGLAGRDIQYFGAGTRLSVL.

The table lists this clonotype with many counts. V and J are TRBV5-1 and TRBJ2-5; D may correspond to TRBD1 or TRBD2 (6 bases each). V lost 4 bases and J 5 bases, leaving 15 bases between the germline ends. Per the germline V gene, CDR1 is SGHRS and CDR2 is YFSETQ. This CDR3 region has 14 residues. The CDR3 protein is CASSGVGAGETQYF. The CDR3 DNA reads TGCGCCAGCAGCGGTGTGGGGGCGGGGGAGACCCAGTACTTC.

There are many counts of this clonotype. V and J are TRBV20-1 and TRBJ2-1, with D possibly matching TRBD2 (6 bases). This CDR3 contains 16 residues. Trimming removed 0 bases from V and 5 bases from J, with 17 bases in between. CDR1 DFQATT and CDR2 SNEGSKA come from the germline V gene (reference sequence). The CDR3 is CSAREVLASKNNEQFF. CDR3 nucleotides: TGCAGTGCTAGAGAAGTACTAGCCTCGAAAAACAATGAGCAGTTCTTC.

This clonotype was detected many times. The rearrangement joins TRBV7-6 to TRBJ1-4; D is unclear. Germline V gene sequence: CDR1 SGHVS, CDR2 FNYEAQ. The CDR3 is made up of 13 amino acids. Trimming took off 1 base at V and 5 bases at J, with 5 bases between the two ends. CDR3 amino acids: CASSLVGNEKLFF. The CDR3 region has the DNA TGTGCCAGCAGCTTAGTAGGGAATGAAAAACTGTTTTTT. Full variable domain (rest looked up from reference TRBV7-6 and TRBJ1-4): GAGVSQSPRYKVTKRGQDVALRCDPISGHVSLYWYRQALGQGPEFLTYFNYEAQQDKSGLPNDRFSAERPEGSISTLTIQRTEQRDSAMYRCASSLVGNEKLFFGSGTQLSVL.

The chain uses TRBV27 and TRBJ1-1; no clear D gene. The CDR3 is 13 amino acids. Germline V CDR1 and CDR2: MNHEY, SMNVEV (reference sequence). Trimming took off 6 bases at V and 5 bases at J, with 13 bases between the two ends. The CDR3 DNA reads TGTGCCAGCAGCCCCATGGGCACTACTGAAGCTTTCTTT. Its translation: CASSPMGTTEAFF.

This clonotype has a count of ten or more. The J gene is TRBJ2-3, the V gene TRBV5-1; TRBD1 aligns across 9 bases. This CDR3 is built from 15 residues. Germline V lookup: CDR1 SGHRS, CDR2 YFSETQ. V was clipped by 4 bases and J by 2 bases; unmatched bases: 5. The CDR3 region has the DNA TGCGCCAGCAGCGAGGGACAGGGAATCACAGATACGCAGTATTTT. As protein: CASSEGQGITDTQYF.

This clonotype was picked up many times. The V and J genes are TRBV28 and TRBJ2-4; the D is unclear. The CDR3 is 15 residues long. Germline V lookup: CDR1 MDHEN, CDR2 SYDVKM. Trimming removed 4 bases at V and 0 bases at J, with 10 bases between. The CDR3 DNA reads as TGTGCCAGCAGTTCCACTTTTGTAGCCAAAAACATTCAGTACTTC. Protein: CASSSTFVAKNIQYF.

This clonotype has at least ten counts. This rearrangement joins TRBV20-1 to TRBJ2-3, with D maybe TRBD1 (6 bases). The CDR3 is made up of 14 amino acids. V lost 4 bases and J 1 base, leaving 12 bases between the germline ends. Germline V lookup: CDR1 DFQATT, CDR2 SNEGSKA (reference sequence). CDR3 sequence: CSAIQGRGTDTQYF. The CDR3 coding sequence is TGCAGTGCTATACAGGGTCGAGGCACAGATACGCAGTATTTT.

The sample holds a few counts of this clonotype. With a much larger clone just one base away, this may be a read error. The chain combines TRBV14 with TRBJ2-3, with TRBD2 matching over 7 bases. Germline V gene lookup returns CDR1 SGHDN and CDR2 FVKESK. The CDR3 is 16 amino acids. In DNA form, the CDR3 reads TGTGTCAGCAGCCAGAGATGGAGCGGGGACCCAGATACGCAGTATTTT. Its translation is CVSSQRWSGDPDTQYF.

At least ten counts were recorded for this clonotype. This rearrangement joins TRBV28 to TRBJ2-2; D possibly uses TRBD1 or TRBD2 (5 bases each). Trimming took off 4 bases at V and 8 bases at J, with 23 bases between the two ends. Germline V lookup: CDR1 MDHEN, CDR2 SYDVKM. This CDR3 region has 17 residues. In DNA, the CDR3 is TGTGCCAGCAGTTCACCCCCCGGGACGCACCTCGGTGGGGAGCTGTTTTTT. Translating gives CASSSPPGTHLGGELFF.

This clonotype was seen many times. This chain links TRBV20-1 with TRBJ2-2, with 7 nucleotides matching TRBD1. The CDR3 runs 15 residues. The junction had 7 bases not matched to a gene; V was cut back by 3 bases and J by 3 bases. Germline CDR1 and CDR2: DFQATT and SNEGSKA (reference sequence). Here the CDR3 DNA reads TGCAGTGCTAGGGCTCCAGGACAGGACACCGGGGAGCTGTTTTTT. The encoded protein is CSARAPGQDTGELFF.